The 31 T cell receptor beta chains in this list originate from one sample, sequenced in a study of OX40 agonist ivuxolimab in advanced cancers. Generated by immunoSEQ multiplex PCR, the TCRdb table keeps only in-frame clones and is missing some. This table holds 70,000 to 85,000 clones, about 79% found once. The sequenced sample was CD4+ or CD8+ T cells sorted from blood, obtained in a trial of the OX40 agonist ivuxolimab. The receptors shown here come from an adult with an advanced solid tumor such as melanoma, head and neck, liver or kidney cancer.

This chain uses TRBV19 with TRBJ1-5, with 11 bases aligning to TRBD1. The V gene's germline CDR1 is LNHDA and CDR2 SQIVND (reference sequence). V shed 5 bases and J 6 bases; nucleotides not matched to a gene: 6. This CDR3 region has 15 residues. CDR3 loop: CASSQDRGRGQPQHF. Written as DNA, the CDR3 is TGTGCCAGTAGTCAGGACAGGGGGCGAGGTCAGCCCCAGCATTTT.

The gene calls are TRBV5-6 and TRBJ2-3; no firm D call. V lost 1 base to trimming and J lost 5 bases, with 5 bases between them. Germline V gives CDR1 SGHDT, CDR2 YYEEEE. The CDR3 sequence is 12 residues long. CDR3 sequence reads: CASSLFLDTQYF. DNA for the CDR3: TGTGCCAGCAGCTTGTTTTTAGATACGCAGTATTTT. The variable domain in full, completed from reference TRBV5-6 and TRBJ2-3, reads DAGVTQSPTHLIKTRGQQVTLRCSPKSGHDTVSWYQQALGQGPQFIFQYYEEEERQRGNFPDRFSGHQFPNYSSELNVNALLLGDSALYLCASSLFLDTQYFGPGTRLTVL.

The J gene is TRBJ1-2, the V gene TRBV6-5; unclear D gene. Trimming left V 5 bases short and J 3 bases short, with 13 bases between. Germline V gene data show CDR1 as MNHEY and CDR2 as SVGAGI. The CDR3 loop spans 14 amino acids. The CDR3 DNA reads as TGTGCCAGCAGTGAGCTTCTTGCGGACTATGGCTACACCTTC. This translates into CASSELLADYGYTF.

The chain joins TRBV5-4 to TRBJ1-2; D unclear. Trimming took 0 bases from V and 1 from J, leaving 10 bases between them. CDR1 and CDR2 (germline): SGHNT, YYREEE (reference sequence). CDR3 length: 15 amino acids. The CDR3 here is CASSLGVSGNYGYTF. For the CDR3, the DNA is TGTGCCAGCAGCTTGGGGGTTTCCGGTAACTATGGCTACACCTTC.

The chain employs TRBV6-1 and TRBJ1-1; D call uncertain. V lost 7 bases, J lost 0 bases, and 15 bases lay in between. CDR3 length: 15 residues. Germline V gives CDR1 MNHNS, CDR2 SASEGT. CDR3 in amino acids: CASTMTGVMNTEAFF. CDR3 coding DNA: TGTGCCAGCACCATGACTGGGGTCATGAACACTGAAGCTTTCTTT.

The CDR3 is CASSLAGFGTEAFF. The CDR3 region has the DNA TGTGCCAGCAGTTTAGCGGGGTTCGGCACTGAAGCTTTCTTT. This chain connects TRBV27 to TRBJ1-1; D not resolved. With 2 bases removed from V and 4 bases from J, the gap between germline ends came to 11 bases. The CDR3 length is 14 residues. Germline CDR1 is MNHEY and CDR2 is SMNVEV (reference sequence).

This chain connects TRBV7-2 to TRBJ2-7; D ambiguous. V was clipped by 5 bases and J by 7 bases, with 9 bases between them. The CDR3 has 11 amino acids. Germline V lookup: CDR1 SGHTA, CDR2 FQGNSA. As DNA, the CDR3 is TGTGCCAGCAGCGCCTTTGGGGAGCAGTACTTC. This translates into CASSAFGEQYF. Supplemented by reference TRBV7-2 and TRBJ2-7, the full variable domain reads GAGVSQSPSNKVTEKGKDVELRCDPISGHTALYWYRQSLGQGLEFLIYFQGNSAPDKSGLPSDRFSAERTGGSVSTLTIQRTQQEDSAVYLCASSAFGEQYFGPGTRLTVT.

In this sample, this clone turned up once. The chain has TRBV13 and TRBJ1-2; D ambiguous. Germline CDR1 and CDR2: PRHDT and FYEKMQ (reference sequence). Trimming took off 2 bases at V and 4 bases at J, with 11 bases between the two ends. The CDR3 runs 14 residues. This CDR3 reads CASSLSGLGYGYTF. The CDR3 nucleotides are TGTGCCAGCAGCTTATCGGGCTTGGGCTATGGCTACACCTTC.

The chain is built from TRBV10-3 and TRBJ2-1; unclear D gene. This CDR3 comprises 12 residues. V was pared by 2 bases and J by 7 bases, with 6 bases between. Per germline, CDR1 ENHRY and CDR2 SYGVKD. CDR3 nucleotides: TGTGCCATCAGTGAGAAAGGAAATGAGCAGTTCTTC. Translating gives CAISEKGNEQFF.

This chain links TRBV9 with TRBJ2-7; D is uncertain. V was clipped by 0 bases and J by 2 bases, with 9 bases between them. CDR3 length equals 14 residues. Germline V gene lookup returns CDR1 SGDLS and CDR2 YYNGEE. In nucleotides, the CDR3 is TGTGCCAGCAGCGTAGGCCTGGGCCCCTACGAGCAGTACTTC. Its translation is CASSVGLGPYEQYF.

V is TRBV4-2 and J is TRBJ2-7; D unresolved. Trimming took off 3 bases at V and 5 bases at J, with 11 bases between the two ends. The length of the CDR3 is 13 residues. Germline CDR1 reads LGHNA; CDR2 reads YNFKEQ. For the CDR3, the DNA is TGTGCCAGCAGCCAGCAGGAGCTTGACGAGCAGTACTTC. Translation gives CASSQQELDEQYF.

This clone has more than one count but fewer than ten. This sequence joins TRBV7-2 and TRBJ1-2, with D perhaps matching TRBD1 (5 bases). The CDR3 is 17 residues long. Between the trimmed V and J ends, which lost 5 bases and 3 bases, there was a span of 22 bases. CDR1 and CDR2 (germline): SGHTA, FQGNSA. The chain's CDR3 is CASSPLILGEGHYGYTF. The CDR3, as DNA: TGTGCCAGCAGCCCCTTAATACTCGGGGAGGGGCACTATGGCTACACCTTC.

This sequence joins TRBV5-1 and TRBJ1-5, with D perhaps TRBD1 (6 bases). The CDR3 length is 14 residues. The germline CDR1 and CDR2 sequences are SGHRS and YFSETQ. V was trimmed by 4 bases and J by 5 bases, leaving 13 bases between them. CDR3 in DNA: TGCGCCAGCAGCCCGGAGGGGGGGCATCAGCCCCAGCATTTT. The encoded protein is CASSPEGGHQPQHF.

This clone was recorded a few times. J is TRBJ1-5 and V is TRBV5-8; D ambiguous. CDR1 is SGHTS, CDR2 YDEGEE, per germline. The CDR3 covers 11 residues. Trimming cost V 7 bases and J 5 bases, with 7 bases left between them. The CDR3 DNA reads as TGTGCCAGCTCCCTCTATCAGCCCCAGCATTTT. Residues: CASSLYQPQHF.

The V call is TRBV5-5, the J call TRBJ2-7, with D uncertain. The CDR3 totals 12 residues. V lost 0 bases, J lost 4 bases, and 5 bases lay in between. The germline V gene has CDR1 SGHKS and CDR2 YYEKEE (reference sequence). Written as DNA, the CDR3 is TGTGCCAGCAGCTTGGAGGTTTACGAGCAGTACTTC. Amino acid sequence: CASSLEVYEQYF.

This clone has only a few counts. V is TRBV4-3 and J is TRBJ2-6, with D perhaps matching TRBD1 or TRBD2 (7 bases each). The CDR3 loop spans 17 amino acids. Trimming took off 4 bases at V and 3 bases at J, with 16 bases between the two ends. Germline CDR1 reads LGHNA; CDR2 reads YSLEER. The CDR3 region has the DNA TGCGCCAGCAGCCCCAGGGGGGGATACTTTGGGGCCAACGTCCTGACTTTC. Protein: CASSPRGGYFGANVLTF.

This chain connects TRBV6-5 to TRBJ1-1; 9 nucleotides line up with TRBD1. Germline V lookup: CDR1 MNHEY, CDR2 SVGAGI. The CDR3 extends over 13 amino acids. Trimming removed 5 bases from V and 5 bases from J; junction bases left unmatched: 3. CDR3 sequence (DNA): TGTGCCAGCAGTGACAGGGGGAATACTGAAGCTTTCTTT. It encodes CASSDRGNTEAFF.

The genes are TRBV5-8 and TRBJ1-4, with D unclear. CDR3 size: 14 residues. Trimming stripped 6 bases from V and 8 bases from J, with 17 bases between. Germline lookup yields CDR1 SGHTS and CDR2 YDEGEE. CDR3 protein: CASTYMGQREKLFF. CDR3 nucleotides: TGTGCCAGCACGTATATGGGCCAAAGGGAAAAACTGTTTTTT.

DNA of the CDR3: TGTGCCAGCAGTGTCCAGAACACTGAAGCTTTCTTT. Translated: CASSVQNTEAFF. The chain joins TRBV2 to TRBJ1-1; D uncertain. This CDR3 contains 12 residues. V was clipped by 4 bases and J by 1 base, with 4 bases between them. In germline, CDR1 is SNHLY, CDR2 FYNNEI.

This clone was observed once. J is TRBJ1-4 and V is TRBV7-2, with TRBD1 matching 9 bases. CDR1 and CDR2 (germline): SGHTA, FQGNSA. J was trimmed by 7 bases and V by 5 bases; bases with no gene match: 11. The CDR3 is 16 amino acids. In DNA, the CDR3 is TGTGCCAGCAGCCCACCGGGACAGGGAGGAGGTGAAAAACTGTTTTTT. This encodes CASSPPGQGGGEKLFF.

This rearrangement joins TRBV4-2 to TRBJ2-3; 9 bases align to TRBD2. V shed 4 bases and J 2 bases; nucleotides not matched to a gene: 10. CDR3 length equals 17 residues. Germline values: CDR1 LGHNA, CDR2 YNFKEQ. The CDR3 coding sequence is TGTGCCAGCAGCCCTCTTAGCGGGGGAGATCACACAGATACGCAGTATTTT. Encoded protein: CASSPLSGGDHTDTQYF.

This clone was detected only once. This chain connects TRBV7-2 to TRBJ1-2, with D unclear. Trimming removed 5 bases from V and 4 bases from J, with 17 bases in between. Germline CDR1 SGHTA, CDR2 FQGNSA. The CDR3 loop spans 15 amino acids. CDR3 coding DNA: TGTGCCAGCAGCCAAGCTGGAGGATCGGCCTATGGCTACACCTTC. Translated, it gives CASSQAGGSAYGYTF. Complete variable domain (other parts from reference TRBV7-2 and TRBJ1-2): GAGVSQSPSNKVTEKGKDVELRCDPISGHTALYWYRQSLGQGLEFLIYFQGNSAPDKSGLPSDRFSAERTGGSVSTLTIQRTQQEDSAVYLCASSQAGGSAYGYTFGSGTRLTVV.

V and J are TRBV5-8 and TRBJ1-6; 7 positions agree with TRBD1. The CDR3 contains 16 residues. V dropped 1 base and J dropped 0; count of bases not matched to a gene: 1. Germline V gene sequence: CDR1 SGHTS, CDR2 YDEGEE. This CDR3 reads CASSLRGLSYNSPLHF. In DNA, the CDR3 is TGTGCCAGCAGCTTGAGGGGGCTCTCCTATAATTCACCCCTCCACTTT.

The chain couples TRBV5-1 to TRBJ2-1; 7 positions agree with TRBD1. This CDR3 contains 12 residues. The germline CDR1 and CDR2 sequences are SGHRS and YFSETQ. The V segment lost 7 bases and the J segment 6 bases; nucleotides outside the gene matches: 4. CDR3 sequence: CASGTELNEQFF. The DNA of the CDR3 is TGCGCCAGCGGGACAGAACTCAATGAGCAGTTCTTC.

The chain uses TRBV6-6 and TRBJ1-2; maybe TRBD1 (6 bases). V dropped 5 bases and J dropped 2 bases, with 12 bases sitting between them. Germline CDR1 reads MNHNY; CDR2 reads SVGAGI (reference sequence). This CDR3 spans 14 amino acids. CDR3 sequence: CASSRTAKNYGYTF. As DNA, the CDR3 is TGTGCCAGCAGTCGGACAGCGAAGAACTATGGCTACACCTTC.

The V call is TRBV2, the J call TRBJ2-3; the match to TRBD1 covers 7 bases. Trimming removed 3 bases from V and 12 bases from J; junction bases left unmatched: 6. CDR1 is SNHLY, CDR2 FYNNEI, per germline. The CDR3 is 12 residues long. CDR3 bases: TGTGCCAGCAGTGACCGACAGGGCCTCCAGTATTTT. The encoded protein is CASSDRQGLQYF. Looking up the rest from reference TRBV2 and TRBJ2-3 gives the full variable domain: EPEVTQTPSHQVTQMGQEVILRCVPISNHLYFYWYRQILGQKVEFLVSFYNNEISEKSEIFDDQFSVERPDGSNFTLKIRSTKLEDSAMYFCASSDRQGLQYFGPGTRLTVL.

The V and J genes are TRBV18 and TRBJ2-3, with 9 bases fitting TRBD1. V lost 5 bases, J lost 3 bases, and 0 bases stayed unmatched. The CDR3 is 13 amino acids. CDR1 KGHSH and CDR2 LQKENI come from the germline V gene. The CDR3 nucleotides are TGTGCCAGCTCAGGGACAGGGACAGATACGCAGTATTTT. It encodes CASSGTGTDTQYF. The whole variable domain, remainder taken from reference TRBV18 and TRBJ2-3, is NAGVMQNPRHLVRRRGQEARLRCSPMKGHSHVYWYRQLPEEGLKFMVYLQKENIIDESGMPKERFSAEFPKEGPSILRIQQVVRGDSAAYFCASSGTGTDTQYFGPGTRLTVL.

This chain uses TRBV6-5 with TRBJ2-6, with a tentative D call TRBD1 (6 bases). The CDR3 runs to 15 residues. Looked up from germline, CDR1 is MNHEY and CDR2 is SVGAGI. Trimming pared 8 bases from V and 1 base from J, leaving 12 bases between. The DNA for the CDR3 is TGTGCCAGCCGAGAGCAGGGGTCTGGGGCCAACGTCCTGACTTTC. This gives the protein CASREQGSGANVLTF.

The V gene is TRBV5-6, the J gene TRBJ2-5, with D perhaps matching TRBD1 or TRBD2 (5 bases each). From germline, CDR1 is SGHDT and CDR2 YYEEEE. V was trimmed by 2 bases and J by 0 bases, leaving 14 bases between them. The CDR3 covers 16 residues. CDR3 nucleotides: TGTGCCAGCAGCTTATTCGGGGACCTGTACCAAGAGACCCAGTACTTC. Its protein is CASSLFGDLYQETQYF.

There are a few counts of this clone. The V gene is TRBV18, the J gene TRBJ1-3, with 8 bases that match TRBD1. J gave up 8 bases and V 3 bases, and 6 bases lay outside the gene matches. CDR1 and CDR2 (germline): KGHSH, LQKENI. This CDR3 has 14 residues. The DNA of the CDR3 is TGTGCCAGCTCACCCGGACAGGGCCCGGACACCATATATTTT. It is translated as CASSPGQGPDTIYF.

J is TRBJ1-4 and V is TRBV9, with a tentative D call TRBD1 (6 bases). This CDR3 has 13 amino acids. Germline V gives CDR1 SGDLS, CDR2 YYNGEE. V was trimmed by 7 bases and J by 4 bases, leaving 11 bases between them. CDR3: CASLPRGNEKLFF. The DNA for the CDR3 is TGTGCCAGCTTGCCCAGGGGTAATGAAAAACTGTTTTTT.